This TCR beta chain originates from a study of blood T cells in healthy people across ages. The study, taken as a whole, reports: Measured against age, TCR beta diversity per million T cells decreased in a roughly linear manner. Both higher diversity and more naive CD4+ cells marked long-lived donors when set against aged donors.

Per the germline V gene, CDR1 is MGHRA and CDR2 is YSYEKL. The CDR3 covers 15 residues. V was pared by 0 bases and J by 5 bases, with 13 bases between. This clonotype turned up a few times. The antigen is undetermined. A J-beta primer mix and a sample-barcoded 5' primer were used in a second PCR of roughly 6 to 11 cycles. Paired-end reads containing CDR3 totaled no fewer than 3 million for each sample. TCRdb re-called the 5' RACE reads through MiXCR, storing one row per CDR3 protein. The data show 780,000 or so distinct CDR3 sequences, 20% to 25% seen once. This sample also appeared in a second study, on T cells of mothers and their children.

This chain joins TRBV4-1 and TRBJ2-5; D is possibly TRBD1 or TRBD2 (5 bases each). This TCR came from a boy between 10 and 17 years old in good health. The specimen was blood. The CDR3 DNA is TGCGCCAGCAGCCAAGACGGCCCGTGGGGGGAGACCCAGTACTTC. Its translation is CASSQDGPWGETQYF.